This is a list of T cell receptor beta chains from one sample in a study of shared clonotypes between healthy human individuals. Libraries were prepared by immunoSEQ multiplex PCR; TCRdb keeps only in-frame clonotypes and omits some of them. The sample lists a few million clones, around nine tenths occurring once. Source material: naive CD4+ T cells sorted from blood. Receptors were obtained from a man aged 18-30 years in good health. Each CDR3 is given with its conserved first and last residue. D genes are given only for firm matches. Size tells how often a clone was seen (once, few, many) or the class of an expanded clone, and some rows leave it out.

J gene | D gene | clone size | CDR3 length | V gene | CDR3 protein | CDR3 DNA
TRBJ2-1 | TRBD1 | - | 16 | TRBV10-1 | CASSEGLGQGYNEQFF | TGCGCCAGCAGTGAGGGGTTGGGACAGGGTTATAATGAGCAGTTCTTC
TRBJ2-5 | - | - | 14 | TRBV29-1 | CSVEGRVRQETQYF | TGCAGCGTTGAAGGAAGGGTGAGGCAAGAGACCCAGTACTTC
TRBJ1-2 | - | - | 15 | TRBV25-1 | CASSEYMSGNYGYTF | TGTGCCAGCAGTGAATATATGTCAGGGAACTATGGCTACACCTTC
TRBJ1-3 | - | - | 12 | TRBV7-8 | CASSLGGNTIYF | TGTGCCAGCAGCTTAGGAGGAAACACCATATATTTT
TRBJ2-7 | - | - | 14 | TRBV15 | CATSPYLGPYEQYF | TGTGCCACCAGCCCGTACCTAGGCCCCTACGAGCAGTACTTC
TRBJ2-3 | - | - | 14 | TRBV18 | CASSPGRMTDTQYF | TGTGCCAGCTCACCCGGGAGAATGACAGATACGCAGTATTTT
TRBJ1-1 | TRBD1 | - | 17 | TRBV5-4 | CASSLFLRQGPNTEAFF | TGTGCCAGCAGCTTGTTCCTTAGACAGGGGCCGAACACTGAAGCTTTCTTT
TRBJ2-3 | TRBD2 | - | 15 | TRBV7-2 | CASSTLAGVVDTQYF | TGTGCCAGCAGCACACTAGCGGGAGTAGTAGATACGCAGTATTTT
TRBJ2-1 | - | - | 17 | TRBV4-1 | CASSQDSAGSSYNEQFF | TGCGCCAGCAGCCAAGATTCCGCGGGGAGCTCCTACAATGAGCAGTTCTTC
TRBJ1-4 | - | - | 15 | TRBV4-1 | CASSQAGGGREKLFF | TGCGCCAGCAGCCAAGCTGGGGGGGGGCGAGAAAAACTGTTTTTT
TRBJ2-2 | - | - | 13 | TRBV19 | CASSLQQTGELFF | TGTGCCAGTAGTCTCCAACAAACCGGGGAGCTGTTTTTT
TRBJ1-6 | TRBD1 | - | 15 | TRBV6-1 | CASSESRGHNSPLHF | TGTGCCAGCAGTGAAAGCAGGGGGCATAATTCACCCCTCCACTTT
TRBJ1-4 | - | - | 16 | TRBV6-1 | CASSEQQRGVYEKLFF | TGTGCCAGCAGTGAACAGCAAAGAGGGGTCTATGAAAAACTGTTTTTT
TRBJ1-3 | - | - | 15 | TRBV5-1 | CASSSDGYSGNTIYF | TGCGCCAGCAGCTCGGACGGATACTCTGGAAACACCATATATTTT
TRBJ2-1 | - | - | 14 | TRBV7-9 | CASSLAQTRPEQFF | TGTGCCAGCAGCTTAGCGCAAACTAGACCTGAGCAGTTCTTC
TRBJ1-2 | TRBD1 | few | 13 | TRBV6-5 | CASSRTGGDGYTF | TGTGCCAGCAGTAGAACAGGGGGAGATGGCTACACCTTC
TRBJ1-2 | TRBD1 | - | 15 | TRBV5-4 | CASSFSGQGGYGYTF | TGTGCCAGCAGCTTTAGCGGACAGGGAGGATATGGCTACACCTTC
TRBJ1-2 | TRBD1 | - | 14 | TRBV25-1 | CASRPDTGAYGYTF | TGTGCCAGCAGACCGGACACAGGGGCCTATGGCTACACCTTC
TRBJ1-3 | - | - | 11 | TRBV30 | CAPPPGNTIYF | TGTGCGCCACCGCCTGGAAACACCATATATTTT
TRBJ2-7 | TRBD2 | - | 13 | TRBV28 | CASEAGGSYEQYF | TGTGCCAGCGAAGCGGGGGGGTCCTACGAGCAGTACTTC
TRBJ2-4 | TRBD1 | once | 17 | TRBV5-1 | CASSLATGGLGKNIQYF | TGCGCCAGCAGCTTGGCGACAGGGGGCTTGGGCAAAAACATTCAGTACTTC
TRBJ2-1 | - | once | 14 | TRBV6-5 | CASSRGRTYNEQFF | TGTGCCAGCAGTCGGGGGCGTACCTACAATGAGCAGTTCTTC
TRBJ2-5 | - | - | 11 | TRBV7-2 | CASSAKETQYF | TGTGCCAGCAGCGCGAAAGAGACCCAGTACTTC
TRBJ1-6 | - | - | 16 | TRBV4-3 | CASSQTANGNNSPLHF | TGCGCCAGCAGCCAAACGGCCAACGGTAATAATTCACCCCTCCACTTT
TRBJ1-5 | TRBD1 | - | 12 | TRBV29-1 | CSTGTGNQPQHF | TGCAGCACAGGGACAGGGAATCAGCCCCAGCATTTT
TRBJ2-1 | TRBD2 | - | 16 | TRBV15 | CATSRDKRGTYNEQFF | TGTGCCACCAGCAGAGATAAGCGGGGGACCTACAATGAGCAGTTCTTC
TRBJ2-1 | - | - | 16 | TRBV14 | CASSQVGAGGTIEQFF | TGTGCCAGCAGCCAAGTGGGGGCAGGGGGGACAATCGAGCAGTTCTTC
TRBJ1-6 | - | - | 14 | TRBV18 | CASSPGKTDSPLHF | TGTGCCAGCTCACCGGGGAAGACCGATTCACCCCTCCACTTT
TRBJ2-1 | TRBD2 | - | 16 | TRBV7-2 | CASSLEGTSGSIEQFF | TGTGCCAGCAGCTTAGAGGGGACTAGCGGGAGTATTGAGCAGTTCTTC
TRBJ1-1 | - | - | 12 | TRBV7-2 | CASSLQGREAFF | TGTGCCAGCAGCTTACAAGGGAGGGAAGCTTTCTTT
TRBJ2-1 | TRBD2 | - | 15 | TRBV27 | CASSRTSGRSNEQFF | TGTGCCAGCAGCCGGACTAGCGGGAGGTCCAATGAGCAGTTCTTC
TRBJ2-2 | TRBD1 | - | 14 | TRBV7-9 | CATTGGSNTGELFF | TGTGCCACCACAGGGGGCTCGAACACCGGGGAGCTGTTTTTT
TRBJ1-1 | - | - | 13 | TRBV7-2 | CASSVGENTEAFF | TGTGCCAGCAGCGTAGGTGAGAACACTGAAGCTTTCTTT
TRBJ1-1 | - | once | 12 | TRBV28 | CASSFLGSEAFF | TGTGCCAGCAGTTTCTTAGGGTCTGAAGCTTTCTTT
TRBJ2-1 | - | - | 13 | TRBV2 | CASDRDSYGEQFF | TGTGCCAGCGATCGGGATAGCTATGGGGAGCAGTTCTTC
TRBJ2-7 | - | - | 12 | TRBV29-1 | CSVAQGIYEQYF | TGCAGCGTTGCACAGGGAATCTACGAGCAGTACTTC
TRBJ1-6 | - | - | 13 | TRBV11-2 | CASSFEIVSPLHF | TGTGCCAGCAGCTTCGAAATAGTCTCACCCCTCCACTTT
TRBJ2-3 | - | - | 16 | TRBV5-1 | CASSPPSAGATDTQYF | TGCGCCAGCAGCCCACCCTCGGCGGGGGCCACAGATACGCAGTATTTT
TRBJ2-7 | - | - | 15 | TRBV12-1 | CASSFAGQGGYEQYF | TGTGCCAGCAGCTTTGCCGGACAGGGGGGATACGAGCAGTACTTC
TRBJ2-5 | - | - | 15 | TRBV10-3 | CAISESPSSQETQYF | TGTGCCATCAGTGAGTCCCCTAGCAGCCAAGAGACCCAGTACTTC
TRBJ2-5 | - | - | 13 | TRBV30 | CAWRRQLQETQYF | TGTGCCTGGAGAAGACAACTCCAAGAGACCCAGTACTTC
TRBJ2-3 | - | - | 13 | TRBV19 | CASSMGESDTQYF | TGTGCCAGTAGTATGGGAGAATCAGATACGCAGTATTTT
TRBJ1-2 | - | - | 14 | TRBV25-1 | CASSEFSVNYGYTF | TGTGCCAGCAGTGAATTTTCGGTAAACTATGGCTACACCTTC
TRBJ2-7 | TRBD1 | - | 14 | TRBV30 | CAWRRDRDSYEQYF | TGTGCCTGGAGACGGGACAGGGATTCCTACGAGCAGTACTTC
TRBJ2-3 | TRBD1 | - | 15 | TRBV2 | CASSEVGQGSDTQYF | TGTGCCAGCAGTGAAGTGGGACAGGGATCAGATACGCAGTATTTT
TRBJ1-1 | - | - | 13 | TRBV25-1 | CATLPSTHTEAFF | TGTGCCACCCTTCCCTCGACCCACACTGAAGCTTTCTTT
TRBJ1-3 | TRBD1 | few | 17 | TRBV7-9 | CAFTPGTGDRSGNTIYF | TGTGCCTTTACTCCCGGGACAGGGGATCGGTCTGGAAACACCATATATTTT